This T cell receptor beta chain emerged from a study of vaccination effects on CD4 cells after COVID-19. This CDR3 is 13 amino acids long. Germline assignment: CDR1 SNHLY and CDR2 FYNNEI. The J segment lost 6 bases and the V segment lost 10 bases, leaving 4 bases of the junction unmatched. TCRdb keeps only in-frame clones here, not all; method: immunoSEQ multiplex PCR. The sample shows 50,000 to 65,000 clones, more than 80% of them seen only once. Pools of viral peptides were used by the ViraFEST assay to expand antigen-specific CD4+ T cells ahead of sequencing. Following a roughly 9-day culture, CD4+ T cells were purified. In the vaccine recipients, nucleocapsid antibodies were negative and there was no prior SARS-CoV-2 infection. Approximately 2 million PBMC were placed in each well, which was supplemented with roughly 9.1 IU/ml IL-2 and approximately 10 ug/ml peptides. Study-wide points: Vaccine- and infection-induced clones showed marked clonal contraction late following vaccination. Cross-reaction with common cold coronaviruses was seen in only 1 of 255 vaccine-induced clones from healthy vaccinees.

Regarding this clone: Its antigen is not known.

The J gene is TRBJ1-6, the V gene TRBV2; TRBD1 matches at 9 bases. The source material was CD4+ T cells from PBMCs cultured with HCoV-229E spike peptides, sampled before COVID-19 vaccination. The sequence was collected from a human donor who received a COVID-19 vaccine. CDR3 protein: CATKTGGNSPLHF. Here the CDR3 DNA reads TGTGCCACTAAGACAGGGGGTAATTCACCCCTCCACTTT.